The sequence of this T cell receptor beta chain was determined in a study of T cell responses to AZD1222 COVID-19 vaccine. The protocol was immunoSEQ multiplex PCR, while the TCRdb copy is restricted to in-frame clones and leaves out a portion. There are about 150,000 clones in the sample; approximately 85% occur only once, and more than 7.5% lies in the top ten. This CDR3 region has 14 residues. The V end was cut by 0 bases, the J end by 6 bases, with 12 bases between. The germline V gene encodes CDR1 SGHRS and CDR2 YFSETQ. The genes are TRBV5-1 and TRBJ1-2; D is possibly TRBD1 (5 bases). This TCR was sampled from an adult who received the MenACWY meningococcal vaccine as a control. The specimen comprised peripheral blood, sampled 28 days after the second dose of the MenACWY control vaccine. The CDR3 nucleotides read TGCGCCAGCAGCTTGGGCAGGGTTCAGCATGGCTACACCTTC. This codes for CASSLGRVQHGYTF.